This T cell receptor beta chain was sequenced during a study of T cells after yellow fever vaccination. Study observations and caveats: A large majority of primary-vaccination clones showed up again after the booster (just under 97% CD4, approximately 90% CD8).

For TCR, cDNA came from 5'RACE template switching, which added a universal primer site and UMIs. TCRdb re-derived calls from the 5' RACE reads in MiXCR, one entry per CDR3 protein. Here the sample spans some 110,000 distinct CDR3 sequences, around 7.2% being singletons. This clonotype has a handful of counts. The antigen remains undetermined. V trimming: 4 bases; J trimming: 7 bases; junction bases outside the gene matches: 9. Per germline, CDR1 SGHNT and CDR2 YYREEE (reference sequence). The CDR3 length is 15 residues. This chain links TRBV5-4 with TRBJ2-1, with 9 bases that match TRBD2. The sequence was collected from a man younger than 35 who received the YFV17D yellow fever vaccine. The specimen was CD4+ T cells sorted from PBMCs, collected roughly seven weeks after the first yellow fever vaccination. The CDR3 bases are TGTGCCAGCAGCCCCATTAGCGGGGGAGGAAATGAGCAGTTCTTC. This translates into CASSPISGGGNEQFF.